Below, 6 T cell receptor beta chains from the same sample are listed, as sequenced in a study of shared clonotypes between healthy human individuals (dated by TCRdb to 2018 to 2020). Library generation was performed with the immunoSEQ multiplex PCR assay. TCRdb mirrors the immuneACCESS table, restricted to in-frame sequences. Some clones are absent from its copies; in checked studies, under half trace to an unresolved V gene, and the reason for the others is unknown. The sample records millions of clones, around 90% of which are singletons. Around 0.15% of the sample is held by the ten biggest clonotypes. Sequenced material: naive CD4+ T cells sorted from blood. Explained via the paper, the cell subset or site label denotes: CD45RA+ positively selected. The receptors derive from a man aged 18 to 29 in good health.

This sequence joins TRBV28 and TRBJ2-3; 12 nucleotides line up with TRBD2. Germline CDR1 and CDR2: MDHEN and SYDVKM. This CDR3 is built from 16 residues. The V gene end was trimmed by 5 bases and the J gene end by 4 bases; junction bases not matched to a gene: 7. CDR3 sequence reads: CASSIPTSGGPDTQYF. CDR3 coding DNA: TGTGCCAGCAGTATACCTACTAGCGGGGGGCCAGATACGCAGTATTTT.

About this clone: A clone one base away is much larger, so this may be a read error. The sample contains more than one DNA sequence encoding this CDR3. Written as DNA, the CDR3 is TGTGCCAGCAGCTTCGAGGAGACCCAGTACTTC. The encoded protein is CASSFEETQYF. The chain joins TRBV5-6 to TRBJ2-5; no firm D call. V was cut by 2 bases and J by 5 bases, with 4 bases left in between. The CDR3 covers 11 residues. Germline V gene data show CDR1 as SGHDT and CDR2 as YYEEEE.

V is TRBV4-3 and J is TRBJ1-2; TRBD1 aligns across 9 bases. The CDR3 sequence is 16 residues long. The V gene's germline CDR1 is LGHNA and CDR2 YSLEER. After removal of 4 bases from V and 8 bases from J, the junction contained 14 bases not matched to a gene. The CDR3 loop reads CASSRTAGTGREGYTF. DNA of the CDR3: TGCGCCAGCAGCCGAACTGCCGGGACAGGGAGAGAAGGCTACACCTTC.

The J gene is TRBJ2-7, the V gene TRBV5-4; D perhaps matches TRBD2 (5 bases). CDR1 is SGHNT, CDR2 YYREEE, per germline (reference sequence). This CDR3 is built from 14 residues. V lost 4 bases, J lost 5 bases, and 16 bases lay in between. The CDR3 protein is CASSISRVQDEQYF. CDR3 DNA sequence: TGTGCCAGCAGCATATCGAGGGTGCAGGACGAGCAGTACTTC.

CDR3 nucleotides: TGTGCCAGCAGCCAAGGCCGGGTGTGGAACACTGAAGCTTTCTTT. Its protein product is CASSQGRVWNTEAFF. The rearrangement links TRBV14 to TRBJ1-1; no clear D. This CDR3 spans 15 amino acids. Looked up from germline, CDR1 is SGHDN and CDR2 is FVKESK. V was cut by 1 base and J by 1 base, with 10 bases left in between.

This chain joins TRBV9 and TRBJ1-1, with 9 bases matching TRBD1. The V and J ends lost 3 bases and 1 base, in that order; junction bases with no gene match: 7. Germline CDR1 is SGDLS and CDR2 is YYNGEE. The CDR3 length is 16 residues. The CDR3 nucleotides read TGTGCCAGCAGCGACGGGACAGGGTGGGGGAACACTGAAGCTTTCTTT. It yields the protein CASSDGTGWGNTEAFF.